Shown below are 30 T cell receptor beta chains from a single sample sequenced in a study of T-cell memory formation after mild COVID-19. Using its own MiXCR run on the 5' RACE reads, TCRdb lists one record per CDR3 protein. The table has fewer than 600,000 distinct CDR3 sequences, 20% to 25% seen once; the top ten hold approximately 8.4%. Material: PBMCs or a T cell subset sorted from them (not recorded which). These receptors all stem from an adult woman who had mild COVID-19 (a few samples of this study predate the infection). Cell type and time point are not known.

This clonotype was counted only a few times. The CDR3 protein is CASSPRLAGASEQFF. The CDR3 DNA sequence: TGTGCCAGCAGTCCCAGACTAGCGGGGGCATCTGAGCAGTTCTTC. The V and J genes are TRBV12-3 or TRBV12-4 and TRBJ2-1, with 12 bases matching TRBD2. The CDR3 spans 15 residues. V was clipped by 5 bases and J by 9 bases; unmatched bases: 8.

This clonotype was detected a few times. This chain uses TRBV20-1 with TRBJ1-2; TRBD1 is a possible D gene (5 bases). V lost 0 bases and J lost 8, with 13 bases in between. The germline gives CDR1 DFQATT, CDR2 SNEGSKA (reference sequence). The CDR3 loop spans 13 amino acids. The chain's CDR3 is CSARDRDLGGYTF. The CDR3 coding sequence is TGCAGTGCTAGAGATAGGGACCTGGGGGGCTACACCTTC.

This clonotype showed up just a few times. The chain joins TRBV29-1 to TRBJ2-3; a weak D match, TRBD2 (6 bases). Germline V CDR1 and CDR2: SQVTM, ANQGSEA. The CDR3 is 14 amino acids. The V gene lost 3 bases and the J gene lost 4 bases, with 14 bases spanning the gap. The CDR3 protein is CSVEGTVTADTQYF. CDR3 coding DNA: TGCAGCGTTGAGGGGACTGTAACAGCAGATACGCAGTATTTT.

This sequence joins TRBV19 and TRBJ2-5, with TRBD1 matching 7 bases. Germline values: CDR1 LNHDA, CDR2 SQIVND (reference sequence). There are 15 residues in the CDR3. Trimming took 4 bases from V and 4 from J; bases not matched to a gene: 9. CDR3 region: CASSTGSGTAETQYF. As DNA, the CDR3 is TGTGCCAGTAGTACGGGCTCCGGGACAGCAGAGACCCAGTACTTC. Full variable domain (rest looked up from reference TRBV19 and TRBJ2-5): DGGITQSPKYLFRKEGQNVTLSCEQNLNHDAMYWYRQDPGQGLRLIYYSQIVNDFQKGDIAEGYSVSREKKESFPLTVTSAQKNPTAFYLCASSTGSGTAETQYFGPGTRLLVL.

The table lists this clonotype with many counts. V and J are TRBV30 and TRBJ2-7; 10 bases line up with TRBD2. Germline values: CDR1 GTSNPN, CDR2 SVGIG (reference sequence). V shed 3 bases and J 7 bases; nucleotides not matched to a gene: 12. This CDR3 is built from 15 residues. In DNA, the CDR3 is TGTGCCTGGAGCCGCACTAAGCGGGGGGGCCGAGAGCAGTACTTC. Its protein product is CAWSRTKRGGREQYF.

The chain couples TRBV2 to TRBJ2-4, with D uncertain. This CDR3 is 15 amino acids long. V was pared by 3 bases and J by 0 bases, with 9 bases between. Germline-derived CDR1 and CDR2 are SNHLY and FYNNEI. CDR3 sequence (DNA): TGTGCCAGCAGTGACCTGTATATAGCCAAAAACATTCAGTACTTC. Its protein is CASSDLYIAKNIQYF.

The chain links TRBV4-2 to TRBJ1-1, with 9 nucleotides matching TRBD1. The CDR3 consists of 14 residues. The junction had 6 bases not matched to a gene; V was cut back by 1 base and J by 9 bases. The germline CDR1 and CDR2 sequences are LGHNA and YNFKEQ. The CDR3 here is CASSQVGTGFQAFF. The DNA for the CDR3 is TGTGCCAGCAGCCAAGTCGGGACAGGGTTCCAAGCTTTCTTT.

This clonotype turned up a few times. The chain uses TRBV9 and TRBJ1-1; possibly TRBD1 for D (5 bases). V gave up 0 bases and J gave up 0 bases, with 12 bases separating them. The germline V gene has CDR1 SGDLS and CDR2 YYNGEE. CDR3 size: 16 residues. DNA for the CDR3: TGTGCCAGCAGCGTAGGCGGGCAGGGCATGAACACTGAAGCTTTCTTT. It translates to CASSVGGQGMNTEAFF.

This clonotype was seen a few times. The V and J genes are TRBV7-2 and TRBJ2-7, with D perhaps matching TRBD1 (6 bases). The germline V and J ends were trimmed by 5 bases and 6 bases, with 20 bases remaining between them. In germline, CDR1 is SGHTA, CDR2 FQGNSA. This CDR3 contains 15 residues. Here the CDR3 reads CASSPSGWFRGEQYF. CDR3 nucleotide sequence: TGTGCCAGCAGCCCTTCTGGGTGGTTCAGGGGCGAGCAGTACTTC. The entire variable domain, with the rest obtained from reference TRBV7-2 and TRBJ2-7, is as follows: GAGVSQSPSNKVTEKGKDVELRCDPISGHTALYWYRQSLGQGLEFLIYFQGNSAPDKSGLPSDRFSAERTGGSVSTLTIQRTQQEDSAVYLCASSPSGWFRGEQYFGPGTRLTVT.

The CDR3 nucleotides read TGTGCCACCAGGACAGGGGCCTCGTACTCTGGGGCCAACGTCCTGACTTTC. Protein sequence: CATRTGASYSGANVLTF. The V and J genes are TRBV15 and TRBJ2-6; 8 nucleotides align to TRBD1. Trimming removed 6 bases from V and 0 bases from J; junction bases left unmatched: 7. CDR1 is LNHNV, CDR2 YYDKDF, per germline (reference sequence). The CDR3 runs to 17 residues.

Here the CDR3 reads CASSLTSVLVNEQFF. The CDR3 region has the DNA TGTGCCAGCAGCTTGACTAGCGTCTTAGTCAATGAGCAGTTCTTC. The chain employs TRBV7-6 and TRBJ2-1, with 8 bases that match TRBD2. V lost 3 bases and J lost 6; bases outside the gene matches: 7. There are 15 residues in the CDR3. CDR1 is SGHVS, CDR2 FNYEAQ, per germline.

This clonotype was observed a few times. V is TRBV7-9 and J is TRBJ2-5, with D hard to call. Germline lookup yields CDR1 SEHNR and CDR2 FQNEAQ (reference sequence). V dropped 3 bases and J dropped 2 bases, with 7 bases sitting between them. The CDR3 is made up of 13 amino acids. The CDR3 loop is CASSFWSQETQYF. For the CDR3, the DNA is TGTGCCAGCAGCTTCTGGTCTCAAGAGACCCAGTACTTC.

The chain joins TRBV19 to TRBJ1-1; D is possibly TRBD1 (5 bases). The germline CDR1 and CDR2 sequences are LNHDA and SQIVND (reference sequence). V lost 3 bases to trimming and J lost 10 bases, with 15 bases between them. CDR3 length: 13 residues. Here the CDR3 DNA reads TGTGCCAGTAGTATCCCAACCAGGGAAGGAGCTTTCTTT. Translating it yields CASSIPTREGAFF.

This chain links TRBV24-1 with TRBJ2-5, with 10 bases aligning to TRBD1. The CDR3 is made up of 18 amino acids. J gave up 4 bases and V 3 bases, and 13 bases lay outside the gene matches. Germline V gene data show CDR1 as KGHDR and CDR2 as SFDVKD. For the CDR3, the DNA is TGTGCCACCAGTGATCAAGACTCGGGGGACAGGGGTCGAGAGACCCAGTACTTC. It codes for CATSDQDSGDRGRETQYF.

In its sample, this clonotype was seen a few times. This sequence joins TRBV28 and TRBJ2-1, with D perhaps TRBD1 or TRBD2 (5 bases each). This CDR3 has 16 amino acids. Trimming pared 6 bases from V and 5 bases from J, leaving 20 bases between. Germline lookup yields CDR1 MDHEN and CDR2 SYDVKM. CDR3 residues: CASSKIGRDVHNEQFF. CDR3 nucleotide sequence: TGTGCCAGCAGCAAAATCGGCAGGGACGTCCACAATGAGCAGTTCTTC.

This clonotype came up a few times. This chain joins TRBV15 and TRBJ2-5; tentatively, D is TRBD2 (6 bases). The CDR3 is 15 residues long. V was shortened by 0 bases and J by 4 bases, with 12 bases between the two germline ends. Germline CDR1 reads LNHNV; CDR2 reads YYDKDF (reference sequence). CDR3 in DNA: TGTGCCACCAGCAGAGATAGCCTAGCGCCAGAGACCCAGTACTTC. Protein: CATSRDSLAPETQYF.

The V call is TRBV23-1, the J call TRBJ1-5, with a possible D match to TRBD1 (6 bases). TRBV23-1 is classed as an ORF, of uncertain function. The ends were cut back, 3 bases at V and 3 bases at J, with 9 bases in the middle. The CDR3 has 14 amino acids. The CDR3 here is CASSQTGPNQPQHF. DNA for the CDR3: TGCGCCAGCAGTCAGACAGGACCCAATCAGCCCCAGCATTTT.

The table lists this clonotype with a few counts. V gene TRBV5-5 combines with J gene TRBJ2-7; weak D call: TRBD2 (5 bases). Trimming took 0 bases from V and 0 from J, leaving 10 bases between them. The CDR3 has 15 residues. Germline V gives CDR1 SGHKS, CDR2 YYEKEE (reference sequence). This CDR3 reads CASSLAGKSSYEQYF. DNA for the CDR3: TGTGCCAGCAGCTTGGCCGGGAAGTCCTCCTACGAGCAGTACTTC.

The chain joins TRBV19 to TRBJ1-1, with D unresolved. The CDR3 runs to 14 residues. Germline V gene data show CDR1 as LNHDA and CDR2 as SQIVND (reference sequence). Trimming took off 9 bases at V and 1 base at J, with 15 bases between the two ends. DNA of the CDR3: TGTGCCAGCAAGACCGGGCCCTCGAACACTGAAGCTTTCTTT. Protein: CASKTGPSNTEAFF.

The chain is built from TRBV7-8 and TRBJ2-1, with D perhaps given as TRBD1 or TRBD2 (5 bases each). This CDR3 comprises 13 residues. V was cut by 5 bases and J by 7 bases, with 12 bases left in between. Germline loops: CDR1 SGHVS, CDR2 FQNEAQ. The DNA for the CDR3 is TGTGCCAGCAGCCGTATGGGGACGAATGAGCAGTTCTTC. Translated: CASSRMGTNEQFF.

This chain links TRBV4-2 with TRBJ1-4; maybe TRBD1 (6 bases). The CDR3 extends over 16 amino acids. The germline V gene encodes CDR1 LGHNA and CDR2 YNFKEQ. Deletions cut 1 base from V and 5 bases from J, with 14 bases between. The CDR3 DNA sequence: TGTGCCAGCAGCCAAGTTGGAACAGGGTCAAATGAAAAACTGTTTTTT. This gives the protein CASSQVGTGSNEKLFF.

CDR3 nucleotides: TGTGCCAGCAGTTACCAGGGCCCGGACACCGGGGAGCTGTTTTTT. This encodes CASSYQGPDTGELFF. The V and J genes are TRBV6-5 and TRBJ2-2; possibly TRBD1 for D (5 bases). The V end was cut by 2 bases, the J end by 3 bases, with 10 bases between. The CDR3 loop spans 15 amino acids. CDR1 is MNHEY, CDR2 SVGAGI, per germline.

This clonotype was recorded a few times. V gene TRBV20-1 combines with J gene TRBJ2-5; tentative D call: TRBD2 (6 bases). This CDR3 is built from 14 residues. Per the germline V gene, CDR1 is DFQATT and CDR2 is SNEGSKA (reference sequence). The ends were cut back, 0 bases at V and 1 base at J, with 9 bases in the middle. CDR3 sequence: CSARDRDFQETQYF. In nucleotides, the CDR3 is TGCAGTGCTAGAGACCGGGACTTCCAAGAGACCCAGTACTTC.

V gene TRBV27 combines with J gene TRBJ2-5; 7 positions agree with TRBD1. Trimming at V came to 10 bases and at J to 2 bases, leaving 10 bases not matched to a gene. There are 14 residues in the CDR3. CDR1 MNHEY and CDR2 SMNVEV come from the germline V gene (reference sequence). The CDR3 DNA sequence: TGTGCCAACCTTGCCACAGGGGAACAAGAGACCCAGTACTTC. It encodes CANLATGEQETQYF.

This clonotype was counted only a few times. The CDR3 bases are TGTGCCACCAGTGATTTATCGGACCCGACGAACACTGAAGCTTTCTTT. Residues: CATSDLSDPTNTEAFF. This chain links TRBV24-1 with TRBJ1-1; no definite D call. With 1 base removed from V and 1 base from J, the gap between germline ends came to 12 bases. Germline V gene sequence: CDR1 KGHDR, CDR2 SFDVKD. The CDR3 spans 16 residues.

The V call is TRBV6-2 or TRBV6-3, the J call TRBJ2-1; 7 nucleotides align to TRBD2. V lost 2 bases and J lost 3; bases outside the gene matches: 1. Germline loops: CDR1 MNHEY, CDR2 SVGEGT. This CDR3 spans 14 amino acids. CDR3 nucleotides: TGTGCCAGCAGTTACGGGGACTACTACAATGAGCAGTTCTTC. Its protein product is CASSYGDYYNEQFF.

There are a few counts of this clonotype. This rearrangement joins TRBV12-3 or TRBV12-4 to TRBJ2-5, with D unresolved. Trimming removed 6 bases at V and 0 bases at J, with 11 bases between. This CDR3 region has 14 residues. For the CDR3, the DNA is TGTGCCAGCAGCCAGAGGCTAGACCAAGAGACCCAGTACTTC. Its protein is CASSQRLDQETQYF.

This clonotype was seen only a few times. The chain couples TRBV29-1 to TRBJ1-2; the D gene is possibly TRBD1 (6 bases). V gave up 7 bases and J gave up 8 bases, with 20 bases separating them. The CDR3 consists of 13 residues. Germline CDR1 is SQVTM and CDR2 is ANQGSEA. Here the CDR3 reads CSASSISGVGYTF. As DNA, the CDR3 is TGCAGCGCGTCCTCAATCTCAGGGGTCGGCTACACCTTC.

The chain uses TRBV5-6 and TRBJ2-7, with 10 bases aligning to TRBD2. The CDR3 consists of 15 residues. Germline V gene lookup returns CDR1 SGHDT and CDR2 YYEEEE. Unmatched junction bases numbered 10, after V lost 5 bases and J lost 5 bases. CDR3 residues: CASSFLGLASHEQYF. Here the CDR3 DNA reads TGTGCCAGCAGTTTCCTGGGACTAGCGTCCCACGAGCAGTACTTC. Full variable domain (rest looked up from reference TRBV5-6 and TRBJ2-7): DAGVTQSPTHLIKTRGQQVTLRCSPKSGHDTVSWYQQALGQGPQFIFQYYEEEERQRGNFPDRFSGHQFPNYSSELNVNALLLGDSALYLCASSFLGLASHEQYFGPGTRLTVT.

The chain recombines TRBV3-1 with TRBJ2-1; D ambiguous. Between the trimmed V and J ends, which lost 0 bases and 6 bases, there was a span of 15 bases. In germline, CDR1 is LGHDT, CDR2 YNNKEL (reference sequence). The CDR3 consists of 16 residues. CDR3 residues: CASSQDFEIGFNEQFF. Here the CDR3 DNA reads TGTGCCAGCAGCCAAGATTTCGAAATCGGCTTCAATGAGCAGTTCTTC.